This record covers a single T cell receptor beta chain. Donors counted as nominally healthy when sampled, yet unrecorded immune exposures were likely. This sample is drawn from a study of cytomegalovirus exposure and HLA in healthy donors. Germline V lookup: CDR1 MNHNS, CDR2 SASEGT. Trimming took off 4 bases at V and 3 bases at J, with 9 bases between the two ends. This CDR3 comprises 14 residues. The PCR made use of 60 Vbeta and 13 Jbeta primers. TCRdb's table, derived via immunoSEQ multiplex PCR, lists solely in-frame clones and lacks some. The table shows some 78,000 clones, with 80% occurring only once.

V is TRBV6-1 and J is TRBJ2-2, with a tentative D call TRBD2 (6 bases). The clonotype comes from a woman in her 50s in good health and CMV-seropositive. Sequenced input: PBMCs. CDR3 in amino acids: CASSVRGYTGELFF. DNA of the CDR3: TGTGCCAGCAGTGTGCGGGGTTACACCGGGGAGCTGTTTTTT.